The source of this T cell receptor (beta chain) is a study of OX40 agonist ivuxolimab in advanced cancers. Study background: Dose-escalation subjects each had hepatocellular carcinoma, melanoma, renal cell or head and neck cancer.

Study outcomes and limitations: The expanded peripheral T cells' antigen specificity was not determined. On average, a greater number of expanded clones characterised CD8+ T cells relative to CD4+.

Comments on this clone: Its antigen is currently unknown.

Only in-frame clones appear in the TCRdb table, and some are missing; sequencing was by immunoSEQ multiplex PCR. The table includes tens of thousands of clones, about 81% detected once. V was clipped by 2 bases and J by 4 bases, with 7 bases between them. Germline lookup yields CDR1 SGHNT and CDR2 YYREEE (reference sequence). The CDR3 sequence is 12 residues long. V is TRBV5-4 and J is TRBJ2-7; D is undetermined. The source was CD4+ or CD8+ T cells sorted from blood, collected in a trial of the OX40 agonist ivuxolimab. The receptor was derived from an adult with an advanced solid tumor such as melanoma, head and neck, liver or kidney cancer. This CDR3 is CASSFLGYEQYF. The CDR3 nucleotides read TGTGCCAGCAGCTTTCTGGGATACGAGCAGTACTTC.